The sequence of this T cell receptor (beta chain) was determined in a study of T cell repertoires in cytomegalovirus infection. Overall study: Selection of CMV epitopes for the study included recently identified HLA-C-restricted and well-studied HLA-B-restricted ones. Indicated by public TCR beta signatures were CMV infection and matching HLA type.

TCRdb analysed the reads with MiXCR anew, one entry per CDR3 protein. This sample has fewer than 1,000,000 distinct CDR3 sequences; roughly 30% occur once, and the top ten carry around 15%. This clonotype was observed a handful of times. Its antigen is unidentified. V lost 1 base and J lost 2, with 8 bases in between. The CDR3 length is 15 residues. CDR1 KGHSH and CDR2 LQKENI come from the germline V gene. Study-level findings and limits: The ex vivo response showed dominance by HLA-C-restricted CMV-specific TCR beta clonotypes.

This sample comprised cultured CD8+ T cells from PBMCs, obtained from culture after CMV antigen stimulation. The TCR comes from a human donor in good health (CMV status not recorded). Some clones in this sample may be carry-over from other donors' samples. The V gene is TRBV18, the J gene TRBJ1-4, with a possible D match to TRBD1 (5 bases). CDR3 nucleotides: TGTGCCAGCTCACCACGAGGGGACACTAATGAAAAACTGTTTTTT. It yields the protein CASSPRGDTNEKLFF.